This T cell receptor (beta chain) was sequenced in a study of T cell repertoires in cytomegalovirus infection. Study conclusions and caveats: Clonotypes of TCR beta that were HLA-C-restricted and CMV-specific dominated the ex vivo response.

Deletions cut 7 bases from V and 6 bases from J, with 13 bases between. Germline CDR1 SNHLY, CDR2 FYNNEI. The CDR3 totals 13 residues. Turning to this clonotype: As yet, its antigen is unknown.

A single record per CDR3 protein comes from TCRdb applying MiXCR to the reads. This repertoire shows 200,000 or so distinct CDR3 sequences, under 30% found once; its top ten account for about 31%. Material: PBMCs. The receptor was isolated from a human donor in good health (CMV status not recorded). Some clones in this sample may be carry-over from other donors' samples. The J gene is TRBJ2-1, the V gene TRBV2; D is possibly TRBD1 or TRBD2 (5 bases each). The CDR3 sequence: CASKGSWGNEQFF. The CDR3 nucleotides read TGTGCCAGCAAGGGGAGCTGGGGCAATGAGCAGTTCTTC.